The T cell receptor beta chain described here comes from a study of shared clonotypes between healthy human individuals. The repertoire was sequenced with immunoSEQ multiplex PCR; TCRdb's copy has only in-frame clones and lacks some. This table has 450,000 to 500,000 clones, around 85% appearing once. The CDR3 has 16 amino acids. The germline CDR1 and CDR2 sequences are LNHDA and SQIVND (reference sequence). The study's findings and limits: Read depth was anticipated to influence clonotype sharing among donors.

As concerns this clone: Its matching antigen is unknown. It may be a read error: a sequence one base away is much more abundant.

Sequencing was done on a sample of PBMCs. The chain couples TRBV19 to TRBJ2-3; 9 bases agree with TRBD2. The receptor was isolated from a woman in her thirties or forties in good health. Some clones in this sample may be carry-over from other donors' samples. The CDR3 sequence is CAGSIVGSGSADTQYF. Here the CDR3 DNA reads TGTGCCGGTAGTATAGTCGGTAGCGGGAGCGCAGATACGCAGTATTTT.